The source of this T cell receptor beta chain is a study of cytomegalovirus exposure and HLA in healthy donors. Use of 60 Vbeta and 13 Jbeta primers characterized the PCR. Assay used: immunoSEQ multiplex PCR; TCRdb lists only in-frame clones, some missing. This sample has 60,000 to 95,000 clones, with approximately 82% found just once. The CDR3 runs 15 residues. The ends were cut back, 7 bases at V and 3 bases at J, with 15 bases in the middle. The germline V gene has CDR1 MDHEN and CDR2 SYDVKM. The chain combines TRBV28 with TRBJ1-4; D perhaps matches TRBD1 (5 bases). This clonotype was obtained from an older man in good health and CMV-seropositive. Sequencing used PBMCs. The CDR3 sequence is CASNTRGTPNEKLFF. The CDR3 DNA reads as TGTGCCAGCAACACCCGGGGGACGCCTAATGAAAAACTGTTTTTT.